This T cell receptor (beta chain) is drawn from a study of blood T cell repertoires in COVID-19. Study in general: In each case, the material was cDNA or gDNA derived from T cells, B-cell-depleted T cells, or PBMCs.

In the authors' workflow: Estimation of nucleated cell counts was performed using reference gene primer amplification. Method: immunoSEQ multiplex PCR; TCRdb's copy keeps in-frame clones and lacks some. V and J calls plus clone size are reproduced from that table; the DNA served to infer D and trimming. The sample lists almost 300,000 clones, just under 90% occurring once. The TCR originated in a woman aged 25 to 39 with COVID-19, enrolled during active disease. Sequencing was carried out using peripheral blood.

The chain's CDR3 is CASSSTLWDRLYGYTF. CDR3 in DNA: TGTGCCAGCAGCTCGACTCTGTGGGACAGACTTTATGGCTACACCTTC. The chain uses TRBV7-9 and TRBJ1-2, with 7 bases identical to TRBD1. This CDR3 has 16 amino acids. Germline V lookup: CDR1 SEHNR, CDR2 FQNEAQ (reference sequence). With 4 bases clipped from V and 5 bases from J, the junction kept 13 bases outside the gene matches.